The sequence of this TCR beta chain was determined in a study of shared clonotypes between healthy human individuals. A note on this clone: Its antigen remains unidentified.

This CDR3 has 15 amino acids. Trimming left V 2 bases short and J 8 bases short, with 16 bases between. The germline CDR1 and CDR2 sequences are SEHNR and FQNEAQ (reference sequence). Per the study methods: In the immunoSEQ data, sequences were junction-only and lacked quality scores, so filtering differed. Assay used: immunoSEQ multiplex PCR; TCRdb lists only in-frame clones, some missing. That table is the source of V, J and clone size, and D and trimming were worked out from the DNA. The table has roughly 2.1 million clones, under 95% seen once. Study-level findings and limits: Naive subsets, compared against memory subsets, generally had larger estimated richness values. Incomplete sequencing of sorted subsets was indicated by rarefaction despite large depth.

Naive CD8 cells were CD45RO-negative, positively selected for CCR7, excluding terminally differentiated effector memory CD45RA+ cells. There were no recent acute infections or vaccinations among the donors, who were healthy HIV-negative adults. The gene calls are TRBV7-9 and TRBJ2-1; D unresolved. The source is a man aged 18 to 30 in good health. Some clones in this sample may be carry-over from other donors' samples. Sequencing was done on a sample of naive CD8+ T cells from PBMCs. This CDR3 reads CASSLRLREAHEQFF. Here the CDR3 DNA reads TGTGCCAGCAGCTTACGGCTCCGTGAAGCCCATGAGCAGTTCTTC. Based on the CDR3 plus reference TRBV7-9 and TRBJ2-1, the full variable domain is DTGVSQNPRHKITKRGQNVTFRCDPISEHNRLYWYRQTLGQGPEFLTYFQNEAQLEKSRLLSDRFSAERPKGSFSTLEIQRTEQGDSAMYLCASSLRLREAHEQFFGPGTRLTVL.